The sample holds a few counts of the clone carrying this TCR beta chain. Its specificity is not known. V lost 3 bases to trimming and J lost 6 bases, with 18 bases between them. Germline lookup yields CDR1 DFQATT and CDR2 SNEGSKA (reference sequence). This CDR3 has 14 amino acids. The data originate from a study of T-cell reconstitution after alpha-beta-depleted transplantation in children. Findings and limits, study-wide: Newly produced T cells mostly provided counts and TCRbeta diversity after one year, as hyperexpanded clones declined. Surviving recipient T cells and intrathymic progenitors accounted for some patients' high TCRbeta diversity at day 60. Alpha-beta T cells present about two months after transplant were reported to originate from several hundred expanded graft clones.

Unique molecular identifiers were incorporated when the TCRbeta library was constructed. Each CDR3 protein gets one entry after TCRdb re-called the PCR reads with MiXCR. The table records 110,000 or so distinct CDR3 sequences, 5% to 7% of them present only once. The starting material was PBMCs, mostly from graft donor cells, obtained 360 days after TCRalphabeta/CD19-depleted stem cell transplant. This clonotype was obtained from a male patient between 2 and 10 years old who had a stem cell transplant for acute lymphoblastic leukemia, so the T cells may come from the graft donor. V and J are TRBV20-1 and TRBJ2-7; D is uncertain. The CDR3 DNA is TGCAGTGCTAGGGGTAAGCTAGAAAGGTTCGAGCAGTACTTC. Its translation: CSARGKLERFEQYF.